This TCR beta chain was captured in a study of early T cells in non-severe SARS-CoV-2 infection (dated by TCRdb to the early 2020s). Regarding the study in general: TCR sequencing used bulk RNA from unsorted whole blood, so alpha and beta chains could not be paired.

This clonotype has a handful of counts. The antigen it recognizes is unknown. No clone much larger than this one lies a single base away; base qualities are absent. General study outcomes and caveats: VDJdb matching was skewed toward anti-spike CD8 responses and likely underestimated virus-specific expansions by missing private and CD4 specificities.

As encoded in the germline V gene (reference sequence), CDR1 is GTSNPN while CDR2 is SVGIG. The CDR3 holds 14 amino acids from the cysteine to the phenylalanine. Here the CDR3 DNA is all that survives: 42 bases in frame from base 1. Trimming removed 5 bases from V and 0 bases from J, leaving 11 bases between the germline ends. A case-control design nested within a healthcare worker cohort in London, UK, was used, with weekly nasopharyngeal swab PCR tests and blood sampling performed. Healthcare workers were recruited between 23 and 31 March 2020, during the week of the UK lockdown, and were followed weekly for up to about 16 weeks. The library was generated by 5' RACE. Sequencing was performed on a NextSeq 500. To correct for sequencing error and PCR bias, the TCR library protocol tagged individual cDNA molecules with unique molecular identifiers. Both TCR alpha and beta chains were sequenced, and tight co-correlation was observed between alpha and beta sequence abundances in each sample. Regarding the original processing steps: Decombinator V4 was used to annotate TCR sequences for V gene, J gene and CDR3. Expanded TCRs were defined as changing significantly between any two time points under a Poisson model with p below 0.0001. Abundances of TCRs were expressed as counts per million after normalisation to the total number of TCRs sequenced in each sample. TRAV1-2 paired with TRAJ12, TRAJ20 or TRAJ33 defined MAIT TCRs, while TRAV10 paired with TRAJ18 defined iNKT TCRs. VDJdb, accessed 1 November 2021, was searched for CMV, EBV and SARS-CoV-2 annotated TCRs, excluding TCRs annotated for multiple antigens. TCRdb passed the public sequencing reads through fastp at Q25 and MiXCR, retaining productive beta sequences. Records with the same CDR3 protein are collapsed into one entry carrying the most frequent genes and DNA. V and J calls and clone size were set by TCRdb, not the authors. The sample yields about 46,000 distinct CDR3 sequences; 5.4% were counted once. The ten largest make up about 4.9% of the sample.

Recombination linked TRBV30 to TRBJ2-1; 5 matching bases give a weak D call of TRBD2. The receptor was isolated from an adult who was a healthcare worker with PCR-confirmed SARS-CoV-2 infection or an uninfected control (not recorded which). Specimen: whole blood, collected at baseline. The nucleotide sequence reads as follows: TGTGCCTGGCTCGTGGGGAGCTCCTACAATGAGCAGTTCTTC. Its amino acids are CAWLVGSSYNEQFF.